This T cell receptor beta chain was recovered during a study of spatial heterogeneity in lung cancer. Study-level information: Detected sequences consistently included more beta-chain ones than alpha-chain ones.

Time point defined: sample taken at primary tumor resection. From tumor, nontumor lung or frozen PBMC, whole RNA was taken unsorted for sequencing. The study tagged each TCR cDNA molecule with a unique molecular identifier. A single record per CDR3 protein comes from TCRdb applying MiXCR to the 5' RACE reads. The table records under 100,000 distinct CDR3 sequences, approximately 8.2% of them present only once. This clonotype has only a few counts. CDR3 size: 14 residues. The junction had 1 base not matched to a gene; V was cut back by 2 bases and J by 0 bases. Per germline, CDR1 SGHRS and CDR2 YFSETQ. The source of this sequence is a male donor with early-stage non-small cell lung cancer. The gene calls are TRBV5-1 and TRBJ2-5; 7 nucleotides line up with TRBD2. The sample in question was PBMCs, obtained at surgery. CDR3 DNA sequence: TGCGCCAGCAGCTTCAGCGGGAACCAAGAGACCCAGTACTTC. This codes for CASSFSGNQETQYF.